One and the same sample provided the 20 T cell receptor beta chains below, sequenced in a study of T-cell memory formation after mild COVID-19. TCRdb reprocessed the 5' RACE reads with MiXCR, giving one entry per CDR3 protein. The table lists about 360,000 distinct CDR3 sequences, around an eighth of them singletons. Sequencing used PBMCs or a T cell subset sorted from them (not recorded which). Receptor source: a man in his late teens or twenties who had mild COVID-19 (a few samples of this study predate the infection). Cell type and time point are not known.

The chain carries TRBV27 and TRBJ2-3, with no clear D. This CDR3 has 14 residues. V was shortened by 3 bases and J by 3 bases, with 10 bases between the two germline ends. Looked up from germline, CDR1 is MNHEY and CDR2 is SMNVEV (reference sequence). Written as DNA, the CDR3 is TGTGCCAGCAGTTTCTTCGAGAGGACAGATACGCAGTATTTT. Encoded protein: CASSFFERTDTQYF.

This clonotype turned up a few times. The CDR3 loop is CSARKRYEQYF. DNA for the CDR3: TGCAGTGCCCGAAAGAGGTACGAGCAGTACTTC. The V and J genes are TRBV20-1 and TRBJ2-7; D gene ambiguous. Germline CDR1 DFQATT, CDR2 SNEGSKA (reference sequence). This CDR3 region has 11 residues. Trimming took off 6 bases at V and 4 bases at J, with 10 bases between the two ends.

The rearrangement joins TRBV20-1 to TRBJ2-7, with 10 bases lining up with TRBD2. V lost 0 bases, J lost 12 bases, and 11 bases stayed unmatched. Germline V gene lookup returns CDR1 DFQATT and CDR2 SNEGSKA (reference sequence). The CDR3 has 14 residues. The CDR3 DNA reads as TGCAGTGCTAGAGACCCGATAGCGGGGGGCGCGCCGTACTTC. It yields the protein CSARDPIAGGAPYF.

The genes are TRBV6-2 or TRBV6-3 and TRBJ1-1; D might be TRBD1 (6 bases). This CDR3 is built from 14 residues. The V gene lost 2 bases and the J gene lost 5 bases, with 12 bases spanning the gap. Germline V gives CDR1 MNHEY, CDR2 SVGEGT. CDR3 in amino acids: CASSYAGVGTEAFF. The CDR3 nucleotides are TGTGCCAGCAGTTACGCAGGGGTTGGAACTGAAGCTTTCTTT.

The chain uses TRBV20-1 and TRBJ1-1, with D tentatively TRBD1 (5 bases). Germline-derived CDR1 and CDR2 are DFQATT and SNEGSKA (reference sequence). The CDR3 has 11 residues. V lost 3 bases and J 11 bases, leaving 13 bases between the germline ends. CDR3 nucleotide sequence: TGCAGTGCTAGGTTCGCAGGGCCTGCTTTCTTT. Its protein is CSARFAGPAFF.

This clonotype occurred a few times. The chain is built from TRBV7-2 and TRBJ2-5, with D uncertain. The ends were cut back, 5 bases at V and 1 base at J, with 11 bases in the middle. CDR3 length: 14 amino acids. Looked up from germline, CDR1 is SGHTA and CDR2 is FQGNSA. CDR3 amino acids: CASSPRASQETQYF. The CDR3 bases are TGTGCCAGCAGCCCCCGGGCTAGCCAAGAGACCCAGTACTTC.

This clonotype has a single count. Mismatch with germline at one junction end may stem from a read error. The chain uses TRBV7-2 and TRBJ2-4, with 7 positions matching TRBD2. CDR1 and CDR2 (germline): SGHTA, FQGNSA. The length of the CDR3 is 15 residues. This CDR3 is CASSFGGSAKNIKYF. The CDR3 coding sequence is TGTGCCAGCAGCTTCGGGGGGTCAGCCAAAAACATTAAGTACTTC.

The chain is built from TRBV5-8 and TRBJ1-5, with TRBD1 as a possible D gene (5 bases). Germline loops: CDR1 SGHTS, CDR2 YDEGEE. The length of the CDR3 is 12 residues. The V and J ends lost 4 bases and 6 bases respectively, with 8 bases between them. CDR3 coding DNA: TGTGCCAGCAGCCTGGGACGTCAGCCCCAGCATTTT. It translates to CASSLGRQPQHF.

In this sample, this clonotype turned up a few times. This CDR3 reads CASSTPGDGGNTIYF. DNA of the CDR3: TGTGCCAGCAGCACCCCAGGGGACGGGGGAAACACCATATATTTT. The genes are TRBV5-4 and TRBJ1-3, with D perhaps matching TRBD1 (6 bases). Looked up from germline, CDR1 is SGHNT and CDR2 is YYREEE (reference sequence). Trimming took off 4 bases at V and 4 bases at J, with 15 bases between the two ends. The CDR3 has 15 amino acids.

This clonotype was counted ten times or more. The CDR3 coding sequence is TGCGCCAGCAGCCCAGGGTTTGGGGCCAACGTCCTGACTTTC. This gives the protein CASSPGFGANVLTF. The chain couples TRBV5-1 to TRBJ2-6; D is possibly TRBD1 (5 bases). The CDR3 is 14 amino acids. Deletions cut 4 bases from V and 3 bases from J, with 8 bases between. Germline loops: CDR1 SGHRS, CDR2 YFSETQ.

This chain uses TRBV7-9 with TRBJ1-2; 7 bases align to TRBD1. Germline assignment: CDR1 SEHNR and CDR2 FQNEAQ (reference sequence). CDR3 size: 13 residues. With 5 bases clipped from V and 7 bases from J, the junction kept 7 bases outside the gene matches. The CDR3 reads CASSPRTGLGYTF. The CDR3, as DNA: TGTGCCAGCAGCCCTCGGACAGGCCTTGGCTACACCTTC.

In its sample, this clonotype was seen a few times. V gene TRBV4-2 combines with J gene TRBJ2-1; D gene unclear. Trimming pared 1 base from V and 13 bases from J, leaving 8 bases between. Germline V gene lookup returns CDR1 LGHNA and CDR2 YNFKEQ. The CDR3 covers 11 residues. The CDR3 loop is CASSQVGPQFF. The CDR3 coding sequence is TGTGCCAGCAGCCAAGTTGGGCCTCAGTTCTTC.

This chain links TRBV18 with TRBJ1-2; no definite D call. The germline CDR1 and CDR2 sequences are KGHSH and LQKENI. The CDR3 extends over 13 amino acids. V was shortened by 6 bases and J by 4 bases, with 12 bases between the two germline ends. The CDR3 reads CASSLDIGYGYTF. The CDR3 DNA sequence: TGTGCCAGCTCCCTCGATATCGGCTATGGCTACACCTTC.

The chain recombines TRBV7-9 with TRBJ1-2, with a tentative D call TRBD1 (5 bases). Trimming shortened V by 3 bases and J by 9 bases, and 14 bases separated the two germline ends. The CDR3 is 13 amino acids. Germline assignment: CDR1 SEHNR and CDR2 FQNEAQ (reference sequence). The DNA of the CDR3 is TGTGCCAGCAGCTTGGATCGGGGGAAACGCTACACCTTC. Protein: CASSLDRGKRYTF.

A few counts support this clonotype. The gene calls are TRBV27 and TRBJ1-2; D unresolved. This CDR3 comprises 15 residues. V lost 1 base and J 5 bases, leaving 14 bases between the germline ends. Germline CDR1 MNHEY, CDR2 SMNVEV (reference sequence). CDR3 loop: CASSLLGGGFYGYTF. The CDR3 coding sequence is TGTGCCAGCAGTTTATTGGGCGGAGGATTTTATGGCTACACCTTC.

CDR3 sequence (DNA): TGTGCCACCAGGGGGGGTGGGGAGACCCAGTACTTC. Its translation is CATRGGGETQYF. V and J are TRBV15 and TRBJ2-5, with D perhaps matching TRBD2 (6 bases). Trimming removed 6 bases at V and 5 bases at J, with 10 bases between. CDR3 length equals 12 residues. Germline loops: CDR1 LNHNV, CDR2 YYDKDF (reference sequence). Drawing the rest from reference TRBV15 and TRBJ2-5, the complete variable domain is DAMVIQNPRYQVTQFGKPVTLSCSQTLNHNVMYWYQQKSSQAPKLLFHYYDKDFNNEADTPDNFQSRRPNTSFCFLDIRSPGLGDTAMYLCATRGGGETQYFGPGTRLLVL.

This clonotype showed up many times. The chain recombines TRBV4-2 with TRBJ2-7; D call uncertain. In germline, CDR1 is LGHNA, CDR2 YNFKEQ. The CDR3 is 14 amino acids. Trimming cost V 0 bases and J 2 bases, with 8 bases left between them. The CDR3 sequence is CASSQEVPTYEQYF. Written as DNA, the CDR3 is TGTGCCAGCAGCCAAGAGGTCCCAACCTACGAGCAGTACTTC.

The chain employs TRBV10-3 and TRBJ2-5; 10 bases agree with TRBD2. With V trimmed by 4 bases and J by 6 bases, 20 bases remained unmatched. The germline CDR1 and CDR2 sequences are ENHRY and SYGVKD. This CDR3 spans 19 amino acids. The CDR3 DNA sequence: TGTGCCATCAGTGCTGTTGCTAGCGGGGGCCCAGCTAAGGCGAAGACCCAGTACTTC. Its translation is CAISAVASGGPAKAKTQYF.

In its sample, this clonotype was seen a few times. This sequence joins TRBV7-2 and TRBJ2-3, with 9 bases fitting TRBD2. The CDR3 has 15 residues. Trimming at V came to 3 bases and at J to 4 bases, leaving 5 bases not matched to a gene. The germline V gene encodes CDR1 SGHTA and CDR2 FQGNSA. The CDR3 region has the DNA TGTGCCAGCAGCTTGCGGGGGGGGCGGGCAGATACGCAGTATTTT. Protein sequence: CASSLRGGRADTQYF.

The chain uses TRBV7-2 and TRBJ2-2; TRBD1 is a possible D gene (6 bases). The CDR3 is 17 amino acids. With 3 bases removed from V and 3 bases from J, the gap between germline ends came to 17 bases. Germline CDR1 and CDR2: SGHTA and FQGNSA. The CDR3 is CASSLFPTGIYTGELFF. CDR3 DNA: TGTGCCAGCAGCTTGTTCCCCACAGGGATATACACCGGGGAGCTGTTTTTT.